A selection of T cell receptor beta chains follows, all from one sample in a study of blood T cell repertoires in COVID-19. TCRdb's copy holds only in-frame clones and misses some; the assay was immunoSEQ multiplex PCR. The table has under 120,000 clones, 80% to 90% seen once. The sequencing input was peripheral blood. All receptors derive from a woman older than 75 with acute or convalescent COVID-19. CDR3s include the opening cysteine and the closing phenylalanine or tryptophan. Fields, in order: clone size, V gene, D gene, CDR3 length, J gene, CDR3 DNA, CDR3 protein. The D gene is left open where the match is weak. Part of the rows lack a size; the others show once, few, many or a class for expanded clones.

clone_size: few; v_call: TRBV5-1; d_call: -; cdr3_length: 15; j_call: TRBJ1-6; cdr3_nt: TGCGCCAGCAGCCCCGCGGAAGGTTATAATTCACCCCTCCACTTT; cdr3_aa: CASSPAEGYNSPLHF
clone_size: -; v_call: TRBV15; d_call: -; cdr3_length: 15; j_call: TRBJ2-7; cdr3_nt: TGTGCCACCAGCAGAGCCGGCGGCAGCTCCTACGAGCAGTACTTC; cdr3_aa: CATSRAGGSSYEQYF
clone_size: -; v_call: TRBV28; d_call: -; cdr3_length: 15; j_call: TRBJ2-7; cdr3_nt: TGTGCCAGCAGTTTTCCGACAGGATACCCCTACGAGCAGTACTTC; cdr3_aa: CASSFPTGYPYEQYF
clone_size: -; v_call: TRBV29-1; d_call: TRBD2; cdr3_length: 15; j_call: TRBJ2-2; cdr3_nt: TGCAGCGTAGCGGGGGGCTCCCACCCCACCGGGGAGCTGTTTTTT; cdr3_aa: CSVAGGSHPTGELFF
clone_size: once; v_call: TRBV7-2; d_call: -; cdr3_length: 14; j_call: TRBJ1-1; cdr3_nt: TGTGCCAGCAGCCTCTACCCACGAAGCACTGAAGCTTTCTTT; cdr3_aa: CASSLYPRSTEAFF
clone_size: -; v_call: TRBV27; d_call: TRBD2; cdr3_length: 13; j_call: TRBJ2-7; cdr3_nt: TGTGCCAGCAGTTGGGGACTAGCTAACGAGCAGTACTTC; cdr3_aa: CASSWGLANEQYF
clone_size: -; v_call: TRBV19; d_call: TRBD1; cdr3_length: 19; j_call: TRBJ1-2; cdr3_nt: TGTGCCAGTAGTAACCCCCTACGACAGGGGCCGGGTTCAAACTATGGCTACACCTTC; cdr3_aa: CASSNPLRQGPGSNYGYTF
clone_size: -; v_call: TRBV18; d_call: TRBD2; cdr3_length: 15; j_call: TRBJ2-3; cdr3_nt: TGTGCCAGCTCACCACCGCGGGGGGGCCGAGATACGCAGTATTTT; cdr3_aa: CASSPPRGGRDTQYF
clone_size: -; v_call: TRBV12-3/TRBV12-4; d_call: TRBD1; cdr3_length: 12; j_call: TRBJ2-7; cdr3_nt: TGTGCCAGCGGGACAGGGGTCTACGAGCAGTACTTC; cdr3_aa: CASGTGVYEQYF
clone_size: -; v_call: TRBV5-6; d_call: TRBD1; cdr3_length: 15; j_call: TRBJ1-2; cdr3_nt: TGTGCCAGCAGCTTCGCTAGGGGGCGTAACTATGGCTACACCTTC; cdr3_aa: CASSFARGRNYGYTF
clone_size: -; v_call: TRBV7-7; d_call: -; cdr3_length: 15; j_call: TRBJ2-5; cdr3_nt: TGTGCCAGCAGCGCCGGGACTTTTGTAGGGGAGACCCAGTACTTC; cdr3_aa: CASSAGTFVGETQYF
clone_size: many; v_call: TRBV4-3; d_call: -; cdr3_length: 14; j_call: TRBJ2-5; cdr3_nt: TGCGCCAGCAGCCAAGATCTACAGCAAGAGACCCAGTACTTC; cdr3_aa: CASSQDLQQETQYF
clone_size: -; v_call: TRBV11-3; d_call: TRBD2; cdr3_length: 16; j_call: TRBJ2-2; cdr3_nt: TGTGCCAGCAGCTTACGCGGGGGGGCAGGGACCGGGGAGCTGTTTTTT; cdr3_aa: CASSLRGGAGTGELFF
clone_size: -; v_call: TRBV7-2; d_call: TRBD2; cdr3_length: 15; j_call: TRBJ2-2; cdr3_nt: TGTGCCAGCAGGCCTAGCGGGGGAGCTTCCGGGGAGCTGTTTTTT; cdr3_aa: CASRPSGGASGELFF
clone_size: -; v_call: TRBV30; d_call: -; cdr3_length: 12; j_call: TRBJ1-1; cdr3_nt: TGTGCATTAAGACAGGAGAACACTGAAGCTTTCTTT; cdr3_aa: CALRQENTEAFF